Included here is one TCR beta chain sequence, with context. Clones were sequenced by immunoSEQ multiplex PCR, and TCRdb holds only the in-frame ones, with some missing. The sample includes about 84,000 clones, 83% of them seen just once. V was trimmed by 0 bases and J by 2 bases, leaving 9 bases between them. Germline V gene lookup returns CDR1 SGHNT and CDR2 YYREEE (reference sequence). The CDR3 sequence is 15 residues long. The sample comes from a study of ipilimumab plus nivolumab after autologous stem cell transplantation. V usage is TRBV5-4 and J usage is TRBJ1-3, with unresolved D. The receptor's source is a male donor with diffuse large B-cell lymphoma. The source material was PBMCs, sampled in a trial of ipilimumab plus nivolumab as post-transplant consolidation. Here the CDR3 reads CASSLDAATGNTIYF. The CDR3 DNA reads as TGTGCCAGCAGCTTGGATGCAGCCACTGGAAACACCATATATTTT.